These T cell receptor beta chains were read from a single sample in a study of blood T cells in healthy people across ages. TCRdb re-derived calls from the 5' RACE reads in MiXCR, one entry per CDR3 protein. The sample contains approximately 730,000 distinct CDR3 sequences, 53% of which appear only once. The sample taken for sequencing was blood. These receptors were collected from a man older than 75 in good health. CDR3s include the opening cysteine and the closing phenylalanine or tryptophan. A D gene is named only where the DNA matches it firmly. Expanded clones are given a class, and other clones once, few, many or no size at all.

abundance	d_gene	j_gene	v_gene	CDR3nt	CDR3aa
few	TRBD1	TRBJ2-2	TRBV28	TGTGCCAGCAGCCTCGGACAGGGGAGGGCCGGGGAGCTGTTTTTT	CASSLGQGRAGELFF
-	TRBD2	TRBJ2-7	TRBV11-3	TGTGCCAGCAGCTTAGATGGACTAGGTGGGGAATACGAGCAGTACTTC	CASSLDGLGGEYEQYF
-	-	TRBJ1-4	TRBV25-1	TGTGCCAGCACGAATGGGATCCTCGAGGGGTTGCTGTTTTTT	CASTNGILEGLLFF
-	-	TRBJ2-5	TRBV30	TGTGCCTGGACCTTACCGGGCCGTTCTCCGGAGACCCAGTACTTC	CAWTLPGRSPETQYF
-	-	TRBJ2-1	TRBV6-1	TGTGCCAGCAGTGAGGGCATATACAATGAGCAGTTCTTC	CASSEGIYNEQFF
few	-	TRBJ2-7	TRBV21-1	TGTGCCAGCAGCAAAGTGGCGGGTTACGAGCAGTACTTC	CASSKVAGYEQYF
few	TRBD1	TRBJ1-4	TRBV16	TGTGCCAGCAGCCAATACCAGGGGGGTGAAAAACTGTTTTTT	CASSQYQGGEKLFF
few	TRBD1	TRBJ1-2	TRBV6-1	TGTGCCAGCAGTGAACCGGGACAGGGAGAAGGCTACACCTTC	CASSEPGQGEGYTF
-	-	TRBJ1-1	TRBV12-3/TRBV12-4	TGTGCCAGCAAGTCTGGGGGCACTGAAGCTTTCTTT	CASKSGGTEAFF
-	-	TRBJ1-2	TRBV28	TGTGCCAGCAGCCCGAACGTGGGGCTAACCGGCTACACCTTC	CASSPNVGLTGYTF
once	-	TRBJ2-2	TRBV27	TGTGCCAGCAGCTTAATTCACCCAACAGGCGGGGAGCTGTTTTTT	CASSLIHPTGGELFF
few	-	TRBJ2-7	TRBV5-1	TGCGCCAGCAGCAGACTAGGATCCGACTACGAGCAGTACTTC	CASSRLGSDYEQYF
-	-	TRBJ2-3	TRBV18	TGTGCCAGCTCACCCGGAGACGGTGGAGATACGCAGTATTTT	CASSPGDGGDTQYF
-	TRBD2	TRBJ2-1	TRBV27	TGTGCCAGCATCTCTGGGACTAGGCAGAATGAGCAGTTCTTC	CASISGTRQNEQFF
-	-	TRBJ2-1	TRBV14	TGTGCCAGCAGCCAAGGGGCCAGGGCTGGAAATGAGCAGTTCTTC	CASSQGARAGNEQFF
few	-	TRBJ2-1	TRBV4-2	TGTGCCAGCAGCCGGGGGGGCGGGAGTTCCTACAATGAGCAGTTCTTC	CASSRGGGSSYNEQFF
few	-	TRBJ2-7	TRBV27	TGTGCCAGCAGTCTCCAACGTCCAGGGGGGCCCTACGAGCAGTACTTC	CASSLQRPGGPYEQYF
-	TRBD2	TRBJ2-1	TRBV2	TGTGCCAGCAGTGAAGGAGGCGGGGGGACTTACAATGAGCAGTTCTTC	CASSEGGGGTYNEQFF
few	-	TRBJ2-7	TRBV10-3	TGTGCCATCAGTGGTGACCCGTCCTCCTACGAGCAGTACTTC	CAISGDPSSYEQYF
few	TRBD1	TRBJ1-4	TRBV12-3/TRBV12-4	TGTGCCAGCAGTCGTTCGGACAGGGGAATCGGGCGAAGTAATGAAAAACTGTTTTTT	CASSRSDRGIGRSNEKLFF
few	TRBD2	TRBJ2-1	TRBV29-1	TGCAGCGTGGGTAGCGGGGGGGGCTACAATGAGCAGTTCTTC	CSVGSGGGYNEQFF
few	-	TRBJ2-1	TRBV7-2	TGTGCCAGCAGCTCCCAGGTCCGGAACTCCTACAATGAGCAGTTCTTC	CASSSQVRNSYNEQFF
-	-	TRBJ2-2	TRBV2	TGTGCCAGCTTTCGCGGATCCGGACCCGGGGAGCTGTTTTTT	CASFRGSGPGELFF
-	-	TRBJ2-3	TRBV11-2	TGTGCCAGCAGCTTAAGGGACCAGCACAGATACGCGTATTTT	CASSLRDQHRYAYF
-	TRBD1	TRBJ2-7	TRBV5-1	TGCGCCAGCAGACCGGGACAGGGGATCATCGGGACCGAGCAGTACTTC	CASRPGQGIIGTEQYF
few	-	TRBJ2-1	TRBV27	TGTGCCAGCAGTCCTCAGGGGCAGACATTTGATGAGCAGTTCTTC	CASSPQGQTFDEQFF
-	TRBD2	TRBJ2-3	TRBV6-2/TRBV6-3	TGTGCCAGCAGTTCGACCACCGGGACTAGCGTTGCGGGCACAGATACGCAGTATTTT	CASSSTTGTSVAGTDTQYF
-	-	TRBJ1-2	TRBV9	TGTGCCAGCCACGCTCGAAACACCCCAGGGGAAGGCGGCTACACCTTC	CASHARNTPGEGGYTF
-	-	TRBJ2-7	TRBV5-1	TGCGCCAGCAGCCGGGTTAGCGGAGCCTACGAGCAGTACTTC	CASSRVSGAYEQYF
-	-	TRBJ1-4	TRBV14	TGTGCCAGCAGCCAAGTCCTGGGGCAGGAACTGTTTTTT	CASSQVLGQELFF
once	TRBD1	TRBJ2-2	TRBV24-1	TGTGCCACCATGGGACAGGGAGGAACCGGGGAGCTGTTTTTT	CATMGQGGTGELFF
-	-	TRBJ1-1	TRBV14	TGTGCCAGCAGCCCTGGCTCGCTCTCTGGGCCAGCTTTCTTT	CASSPGSLSGPAFF
-	-	TRBJ2-1	TRBV7-3	TGTGCCAGCAGCTTAGGGGCAGGGACAAATGAGCAGTTCTTC	CASSLGAGTNEQFF
-	-	TRBJ2-5	TRBV2	TGTGCCAGCACCTGGTCCGGGGGACCTAGAGAGACCCAGTACTTC	CASTWSGGPRETQYF
-	TRBD2	TRBJ2-1	TRBV5-1	TGCGCCAGCTTGGGACTAGCGGGAGGTGATGAGCAGTTCTTC	CASLGLAGGDEQFF
once	TRBD1	TRBJ2-7	TRBV24-1	TGTGCCACCAGTGATTTAAGTACAGGGGGCCACGAGCAGTACTTC	CATSDLSTGGHEQYF
-	-	TRBJ2-3	TRBV20-1	TGCAGTGCAACTACCAGTTTCACAGATACGCAGTATTTT	CSATTSFTDTQYF
-	-	TRBJ2-1	TRBV20-1	TGCAGTGCTAGTGGGCAGGGGAATGAGCAGTTCTTC	CSASGQGNEQFF
-	-	TRBJ2-4	TRBV6-5	TGTGCCAGCGCACCCACATCTGGGTGGGCCAAAAACATTCAGTACTTC	CASAPTSGWAKNIQYF
-	-	TRBJ1-5	TRBV6-1	TGTGCCAGCAGTGAAGCGCGACAGCCCCAGCATTTT	CASSEARQPQHF
few	TRBD2	TRBJ2-3	TRBV15	TGTGCCACCAGCAGAGGGGGACTAGCGGGAGGGCCGTTTAAAGATACGCAGTATTTT	CATSRGGLAGGPFKDTQYF
-	-	TRBJ2-5	TRBV20-1	TGCAGTGCTGCCCAGGGTGGGGTGGTGCAGTACTTC	CSAAQGGVVQYF
few	TRBD1	TRBJ1-4	TRBV15	TGTGCCACCAGCAGTGCCAGGGGGCGCGAGGGAAATGAAAAACTGTTTTTT	CATSSARGREGNEKLFF
once	-	TRBJ1-3	TRBV6-5	TGTGCCAGCATGAGTTCGTTTCTTGGAAACACCATATATTTT	CASMSSFLGNTIYF
few	-	TRBJ2-1	TRBV24-1	TGTGCCACCAGTGATTTGGTCCTCGGCGATGAGCAGTTCTTC	CATSDLVLGDEQFF
-	TRBD2	TRBJ2-7	TRBV10-1	TGCGCCAGCAGTGAGGGGACTAGCGTAGGACTATACGAGCAGTACTTC	CASSEGTSVGLYEQYF
-	-	TRBJ2-1	TRBV25-1	TGTGCCAGCAGTGAAATTGGGTCGACAGACTCCTACAATGAGCAGTTCTTC	CASSEIGSTDSYNEQFF
-	-	TRBJ1-2	TRBV29-1	TGCAGCGGGACCGGGACGGGGGGTAACTATGGCTACACCTTC	CSGTGTGGNYGYTF
many	TRBD2	TRBJ2-1	TRBV5-1	TGCGCCAGCAGCGAACGGACTAGCGGGCGAGGGGACAATGAGCAGTTCTTC	CASSERTSGRGDNEQFF
-	TRBD2	TRBJ2-1	TRBV7-8	TGTGCCAGCAGCTTATATTCAGGCGCGGGAGCGAGGGGAAATGAGCAGTTCTTC	CASSLYSGAGARGNEQFF